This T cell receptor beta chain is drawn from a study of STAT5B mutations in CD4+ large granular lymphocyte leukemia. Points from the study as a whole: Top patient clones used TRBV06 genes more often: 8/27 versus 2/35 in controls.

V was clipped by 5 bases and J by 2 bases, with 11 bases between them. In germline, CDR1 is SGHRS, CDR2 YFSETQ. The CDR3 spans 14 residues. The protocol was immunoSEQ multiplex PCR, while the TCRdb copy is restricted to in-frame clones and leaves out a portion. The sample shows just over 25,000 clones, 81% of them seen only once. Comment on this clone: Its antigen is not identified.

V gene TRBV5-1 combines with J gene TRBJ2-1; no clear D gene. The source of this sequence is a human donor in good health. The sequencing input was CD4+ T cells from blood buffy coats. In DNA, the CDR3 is TGCGCCAGCAGTCTCCCGGATCCCTACAATGAGCAGTTCTTC. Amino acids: CASSLPDPYNEQFF. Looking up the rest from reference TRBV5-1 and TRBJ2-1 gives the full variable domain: KAGVTQTPRYLIKTRGQQVTLSCSPISGHRSVSWYQQTPGQGLQFLFEYFSETQRNKGNFPGRFSGRQFSNSRSEMNVSTLELGDSALYLCASSLPDPYNEQFFGPGTRLTVL.